This T cell receptor beta chain appears in the sequencing data of a study of T-cell reconstitution after alpha-beta-depleted transplantation in children. General study findings and limits: At one year after transplant, newly produced T cells mostly accounted for T-cell counts and diversity. The study traced high day-60 TCRbeta diversity in some patients to surviving recipient T cells and thymic progenitors. Several hundred expanded graft clones reportedly gave rise to the alpha-beta T cells present about two months after transplant.

As it was prepared, the TCRbeta library received unique molecular identifiers. TCRdb analysed the PCR reads with MiXCR anew, one entry per CDR3 protein. Of about 580,000 distinct CDR3 sequences in the sample, roughly 27% were seen once. In regard to this clonotype: Its antigen remains unidentified.

The germline gives CDR1 SGHTA, CDR2 FQGNSA. The J segment lost 9 bases and the V segment lost 4 bases, leaving 7 bases of the junction unmatched. There are 14 residues in the CDR3. This specimen consisted of PBMCs, obtained before TCRalphabeta/CD19-depleted stem cell transplant. The receptor comes from a boy younger than two with Wiskott-Aldrich syndrome, due to receive a stem cell transplant. The rearrangement joins TRBV7-2 to TRBJ1-5, with TRBD1 matching over 9 bases. The DNA for the CDR3 is TGTGCCAGCAGCTCTGGGACAGGGCCCTCGCCCCAGCATTTT. This codes for CASSSGTGPSPQHF.